The rows below give T cell receptor beta chains drawn from one sample of a study of T cell changes during pregnancy in multiple sclerosis. Here immunoSEQ multiplex PCR was the method, and the copy in TCRdb shows in-frame clones only, minus some. Of just under 20,000 clones listed, roughly 87% are singletons. This material consisted of CD8+ T cells from peripheral blood mononuclear cells, taken in the second trimester of pregnancy. The receptor source for this set is a female donor in good health, enrolled as a control in a pregnancy study. Both conserved end residues are part of each CDR3. Each record gives: CDR3 protein, CDR3 DNA, D gene, clone size, J gene, V gene. A D gene is named only where the DNA matches it firmly. Some rows have no size entry. The others give once, few or many, or a class for an expanded clone.

CDR3: CSVTRGGGNTEAFF
DNA: TGCAGCGTTACCCGGGGGGGAGGGAACACTGAAGCTTTCTTT
D: NA
size: NA
J: TRBJ1-1
V: TRBV29-1

CDR3: CASSILAGVPIYNEQFF
DNA: TGTGCCAGCAGCATACTAGCGGGGGTCCCTATCTACAATGAGCAGTTCTTC
D: TRBD2
size: once
J: TRBJ2-1
V: TRBV7-2

CDR3: CSARDRRDTEAFF
DNA: TGCAGCGCCAGGGACAGAAGGGACACTGAAGCTTTCTTT
D: TRBD1
size: NA
J: TRBJ1-1
V: TRBV29-1

CDR3: CASSLASGGTQYF
DNA: TGTGCCAGCAGCTTAGCATCGGGGGGTACGCAGTATTTT
D: TRBD2
size: once
J: TRBJ2-3
V: TRBV11-3

CDR3: CASSYSIAWEDTEAFF
DNA: TGTGCCAGCAGTTACTCGATCGCCTGGGAGGACACTGAAGCTTTCTTT
D: NA
size: NA
J: TRBJ1-1
V: TRBV6-5

CDR3: CASSLLGGIRELFF
DNA: TGTGCCAGCAGTTTATTAGGCGGGATCAGGGAGCTGTTTTTT
D: NA
size: NA
J: TRBJ2-2
V: TRBV28

CDR3: CATSRETRNEKLFF
DNA: TGTGCCACCAGCAGAGAAACCAGGAATGAAAAACTGTTTTTT
D: NA
size: NA
J: TRBJ1-4
V: TRBV15

CDR3: CGRGLLNSYNEQFF
DNA: TGTGGCCGCGGACTACTGAACTCCTACAATGAGCAGTTCTTC
D: NA
size: NA
J: TRBJ2-1
V: TRBV2

CDR3: CASSQGTSGLYEQYF
DNA: TGTGCCAGCAGCCAAGGGACTAGCGGGCTCTACGAGCAGTACTTC
D: TRBD2
size: NA
J: TRBJ2-7
V: TRBV5-8

CDR3: CASSFHRGSQPQHF
DNA: TGTGCCAGCAGCTTCCACAGGGGAAGTCAGCCCCAGCATTTT
D: TRBD1
size: large
J: TRBJ1-5
V: TRBV27

CDR3: CASSLRSTSDNEQFF
DNA: TGTGCCAGCAGCTTACGGAGCACTAGCGACAATGAGCAGTTCTTC
D: TRBD2
size: NA
J: TRBJ2-1
V: TRBV13

CDR3: CASSRDRENTEAFF
DNA: TGTGCCAGCAGCCGGGACAGGGAGAACACTGAAGCTTTCTTT
D: TRBD1
size: NA
J: TRBJ1-1
V: TRBV5-5

CDR3: CASSAGSGNSNQPQHF
DNA: TGTGCCAGCAGCGCGGGTTCCGGCAATAGCAATCAGCCCCAGCATTTT
D: NA
size: NA
J: TRBJ1-5
V: TRBV5-5

CDR3: CAISEDRVNQPQHF
DNA: TGTGCCATCTCGGAAGACAGGGTAAATCAGCCCCAGCATTTT
D: TRBD1
size: NA
J: TRBJ1-5
V: TRBV28

CDR3: CSVPSVRSGSGVIF
DNA: TGCAGCGTCCCCTCTGTGAGGTCGGGTAGCGGGGTCATTTTT
D: TRBD2
size: NA
J: TRBJ2-3
V: TRBV29-1

CDR3: CASKAGGWRETQYF
DNA: TGTGCCAGTAAAGCCGGGGGTTGGAGAGAGACCCAGTACTTC
D: NA
size: NA
J: TRBJ2-5
V: TRBV19

CDR3: CASSRLAGVDEQFF
DNA: TGTGCCAGCAGCCGACTAGCGGGGGTGGATGAGCAGTTCTTC
D: TRBD2
size: NA
J: TRBJ2-1
V: TRBV9

CDR3: CASSLTGYLFGYTF
DNA: TGCGCCAGCAGCTTGACAGGGTACCTTTTTGGCTACACCTTC
D: NA
size: NA
J: TRBJ1-2
V: TRBV5-1

CDR3: CASSGIYEQYF
DNA: TGTGCCAGTAGCGGGATTTACGAGCAGTACTTC
D: NA
size: NA
J: TRBJ2-7
V: TRBV19

CDR3: CASSLSSQVTYEQYF
DNA: TGTGCCAGCAGCTTATCTAGCCAGGTCACCTACGAGCAGTACTTC
D: NA
size: NA
J: TRBJ2-7
V: TRBV11-2

CDR3: CASSSLAGGPPEAKNIQYF
DNA: TGTGCCAGCAGTTCCCTAGCGGGAGGCCCCCCCGAAGCCAAAAACATTCAGTACTTC
D: TRBD2
size: NA
J: TRBJ2-4
V: TRBV27